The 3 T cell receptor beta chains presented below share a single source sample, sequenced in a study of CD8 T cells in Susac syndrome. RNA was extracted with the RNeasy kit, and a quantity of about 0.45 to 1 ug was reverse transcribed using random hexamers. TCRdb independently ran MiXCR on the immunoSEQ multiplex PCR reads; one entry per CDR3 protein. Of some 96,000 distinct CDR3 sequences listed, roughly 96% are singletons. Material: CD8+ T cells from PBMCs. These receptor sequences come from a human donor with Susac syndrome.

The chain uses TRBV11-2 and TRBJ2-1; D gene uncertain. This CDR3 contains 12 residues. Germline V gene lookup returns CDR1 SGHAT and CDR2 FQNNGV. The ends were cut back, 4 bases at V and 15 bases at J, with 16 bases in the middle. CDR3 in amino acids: CASSSALGHPFF. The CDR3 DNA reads TGTGCCAGCAGCTCTGCCCTGGGTCACCCGTTCTTC.

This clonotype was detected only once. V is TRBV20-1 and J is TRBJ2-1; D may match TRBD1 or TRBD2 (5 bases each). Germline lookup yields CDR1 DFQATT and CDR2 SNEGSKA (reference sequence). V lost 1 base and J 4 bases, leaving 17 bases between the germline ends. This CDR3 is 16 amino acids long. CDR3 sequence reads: CSARGLTARGYNEQFF. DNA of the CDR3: TGCAGTGCTAGAGGATTGACAGCCCGCGGGTACAATGAGCAGTTCTTC.

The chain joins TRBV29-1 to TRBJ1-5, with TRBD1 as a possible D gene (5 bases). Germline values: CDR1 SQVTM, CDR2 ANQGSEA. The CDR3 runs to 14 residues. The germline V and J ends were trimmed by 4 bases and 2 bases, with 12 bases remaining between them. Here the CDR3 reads CSVAGTAGNQPQHF. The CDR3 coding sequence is TGCAGCGTTGCCGGGACCGCTGGCAATCAGCCCCAGCATTTT.